This T cell receptor (beta chain) was recorded in a study of CD8+CD57+ T cells in acquired aplastic anemia. Overall study: Sorted CD4+ and CD8+ cells gave an average of roughly 3.5 ug of DNA.

Using genomic DNA as the template, TCR beta VDJ and CDR3 profiling was carried out. MiXCR was run by TCRdb on the reads, yielding one entry per CDR3 protein. The sample holds around 150,000 distinct CDR3 sequences, roughly 48% seen once. Study-level results: Sharing between patients and controls was observed for roughly 29 CD8+ CDR3 sequences.

This clonotype was picked up a small number of times. What it binds is not known. CDR1 and CDR2 (germline): SGHVS, FQNEAQ. Trimming at V came to 5 bases and at J to 0 bases, leaving 6 bases not matched to a gene. The CDR3 loop spans 15 amino acids. Sequenced input: sorted CD4+, CD8+, or CD8+CD57+ T cells (not recorded which) from PBMCs. This TCR derives from a human donor in good health. The chain employs TRBV7-8 and TRBJ2-7; 8 bases align to TRBD1. In nucleotides, the CDR3 is TGTGCCAGCAGCCTTCGGGACAGGAGCTCCTACGAGCAGTACTTC. It specifies CASSLRDRSSYEQYF.